These T cell receptor beta chains were read from a single sample in a study of shared clonotypes between healthy human individuals. This table comes from immunoSEQ multiplex PCR, and its TCRdb copy is limited to in-frame clones, with some not included. The data contain roughly 660,000 clones, 90% of them singletons. The sample taken for sequencing was memory CD8+ T cells from PBMCs. These receptor sequences come from a man aged 18 to 35 in good health. Some clones in this sample may be carry-over from other donors' samples. CDR3s include the opening cysteine and the closing phenylalanine or tryptophan. D genes are given only for firm matches. Rows may omit the clone size; those that give it use once, few, many or a size class.

abundance: NA
v_gene: TRBV7-8
d_gene: NA
j_gene: TRBJ2-7
CDR3aa: CASNQFTSRGYEQYF
CDR3nt: TGTGCCAGCAACCAATTCACGTCGAGGGGCTACGAGCAGTACTTC

abundance: NA
v_gene: TRBV21-1
d_gene: NA
j_gene: TRBJ2-4
CDR3aa: CASSKEEGTGVANPNIQYF
CDR3nt: TGTGCCAGCAGCAAAGAGGAGGGAACGGGAGTCGCGAACCCAAACATTCAGTACTTC

abundance: NA
v_gene: TRBV4-3
d_gene: TRBD2
j_gene: TRBJ2-3
CDR3aa: CASSQDGLAGGRTDTQYF
CDR3nt: TGCGCCAGCAGCCAGGACGGACTAGCGGGAGGACGCACAGATACGCAGTATTTT

abundance: NA
v_gene: TRBV5-6
d_gene: NA
j_gene: TRBJ2-1
CDR3aa: CASSLTLFWDGYNEQFF
CDR3nt: TGTGCCAGCAGCCTGACGCTATTTTGGGACGGATACAATGAGCAGTTCTTC

abundance: NA
v_gene: TRBV6-5
d_gene: NA
j_gene: TRBJ2-7
CDR3aa: CASSYGAEVYEQYF
CDR3nt: TGTGCCAGCAGTTACGGTGCGGAGGTATACGAGCAGTACTTC

abundance: NA
v_gene: TRBV27
d_gene: NA
j_gene: TRBJ2-7
CDR3aa: CASGPVTISGGLYEQYF
CDR3nt: TGTGCCAGCGGTCCCGTCACCATCAGCGGCGGTCTCTACGAGCAGTACTTC

abundance: NA
v_gene: TRBV7-3
d_gene: TRBD1
j_gene: TRBJ2-3
CDR3aa: CASSLIGGGPGTDTQYF
CDR3nt: TGTGCCAGCAGCTTAATAGGGGGCGGGCCGGGCACAGATACGCAGTATTTT

abundance: NA
v_gene: TRBV19
d_gene: TRBD1
j_gene: TRBJ1-5
CDR3aa: CASSGRDRELFVGNQPQHF
CDR3nt: TGTGCCAGTAGTGGCCGGGACAGGGAGCTTTTCGTGGGCAATCAGCCCCAGCATTTT

abundance: NA
v_gene: TRBV28
d_gene: NA
j_gene: TRBJ1-1
CDR3aa: CASARPFKLNTEAFF
CDR3nt: TGTGCCAGCGCTAGACCGTTTAAGTTGAACACTGAAGCTTTCTTT

abundance: NA
v_gene: TRBV7-8
d_gene: NA
j_gene: TRBJ2-5
CDR3aa: CASSFRGKETQYF
CDR3nt: TGTGCCAGCAGCTTTAGGGGGAAAGAGACCCAGTACTTC

abundance: NA
v_gene: TRBV27
d_gene: NA
j_gene: TRBJ2-7
CDR3aa: CASSWGNSYEQYF
CDR3nt: TGTGCCAGCAGCTGGGGGAACTCCTACGAGCAGTACTTC

abundance: NA
v_gene: TRBV9
d_gene: TRBD1
j_gene: TRBJ1-3
CDR3aa: CASSAQGAAGNTIYF
CDR3nt: TGTGCCAGCAGCGCTCAGGGGGCAGCTGGAAACACCATATATTTT

abundance: NA
v_gene: TRBV11-2
d_gene: TRBD1
j_gene: TRBJ2-1
CDR3aa: CASSPDRGYNEQFF
CDR3nt: TGTGCCAGCAGCCCAGACAGGGGTTACAATGAGCAGTTCTTC

abundance: NA
v_gene: TRBV21-1
d_gene: NA
j_gene: TRBJ2-2
CDR3aa: CASSKAGRPSAGELFF
CDR3nt: TGTGCCAGCAGCAAAGCCGGGCGGCCCAGCGCCGGGGAGCTGTTTTTT

abundance: NA
v_gene: TRBV7-8
d_gene: TRBD1
j_gene: TRBJ2-5
CDR3aa: CASSRDRGETQYF
CDR3nt: TGTGCCAGCAGCCGGGACAGGGGAGAGACCCAGTACTTC

abundance: NA
v_gene: TRBV30
d_gene: NA
j_gene: TRBJ1-2
CDR3aa: CAWSDSSFYGYTF
CDR3nt: TGTGCCTGGAGTGACAGTTCCTTCTATGGCTACACCTTC

abundance: NA
v_gene: TRBV9
d_gene: NA
j_gene: TRBJ1-3
CDR3aa: CASSRRGYVSGNTIYF
CDR3nt: TGTGCCAGCAGCAGACGGGGATATGTCTCTGGAAACACCATATATTTT

abundance: NA
v_gene: TRBV10-3
d_gene: NA
j_gene: TRBJ2-1
CDR3aa: CAISESRTISSYNEQFF
CDR3nt: TGTGCCATCAGTGAGTCTAGGACTATTAGCTCCTACAATGAGCAGTTCTTC

abundance: NA
v_gene: TRBV7-9
d_gene: NA
j_gene: TRBJ1-2
CDR3aa: CASSLHSGYTF
CDR3nt: TGTGCCAGCAGCTTACATTCCGGCTACACCTTC

abundance: NA
v_gene: TRBV30
d_gene: TRBD1
j_gene: TRBJ1-4
CDR3aa: CAWSVQYRDRLIKELFF
CDR3nt: TGTGCCTGGAGTGTCCAATACCGGGACAGGTTAATTAAAGAACTGTTTTTT

abundance: NA
v_gene: TRBV2
d_gene: NA
j_gene: TRBJ2-5
CDR3aa: CASSELSPQETQYF
CDR3nt: TGTGCCAGCAGTGAGCTATCTCCCCAAGAGACCCAGTACTTC

abundance: many
v_gene: TRBV4-2
d_gene: TRBD2
j_gene: TRBJ2-1
CDR3aa: CASSQGRESHEQFF
CDR3nt: TGTGCCAGCAGCCAGGGGCGGGAGTCCCATGAGCAGTTCTTC

abundance: NA
v_gene: TRBV19
d_gene: NA
j_gene: TRBJ1-1
CDR3aa: CASSPGYNVDTEAFF
CDR3nt: TGTGCCAGTAGCCCGGGATATAATGTGGACACTGAAGCTTTCTTT

abundance: NA
v_gene: TRBV29-1
d_gene: TRBD2
j_gene: TRBJ2-2
CDR3aa: CSVYRTSGGVGELFF
CDR3nt: TGCAGCGTTTATCGGACTAGCGGGGGTGTCGGGGAGCTGTTTTTT

abundance: few
v_gene: TRBV2
d_gene: TRBD2
j_gene: TRBJ2-5
CDR3aa: CASRTGLAGGRGRETQYF
CDR3nt: TGTGCCAGCAGGACCGGACTAGCGGGAGGGCGGGGGAGAGAGACCCAGTACTTC

abundance: NA
v_gene: TRBV9
d_gene: TRBD1
j_gene: TRBJ2-4
CDR3aa: CASSPPEGAGRSIQYF
CDR3nt: TGTGCCAGCAGCCCCCCTGAGGGGGCCGGCCGAAGCATTCAGTACTTC

abundance: NA
v_gene: TRBV4-3
d_gene: TRBD1
j_gene: TRBJ2-1
CDR3aa: CASSQDQGAWYNEQFF
CDR3nt: TGCGCCAGCAGCCAAGATCAGGGGGCCTGGTACAATGAGCAGTTCTTC

abundance: NA
v_gene: TRBV27
d_gene: TRBD2
j_gene: TRBJ2-2
CDR3aa: CASSPGLDLTGELFF
CDR3nt: TGTGCCAGCAGTCCGGGACTAGATCTCACCGGGGAGCTGTTTTTT

abundance: NA
v_gene: TRBV15
d_gene: NA
j_gene: TRBJ2-7
CDR3aa: CATSREGGSPYEQYF
CDR3nt: TGTGCCACCAGCAGAGAAGGGGGGAGCCCGTACGAGCAGTACTTC

abundance: NA
v_gene: TRBV11-2
d_gene: NA
j_gene: TRBJ2-7
CDR3aa: CASSLRLDLYEQYF
CDR3nt: TGTGCCAGCAGCCTGCGACTAGATCTCTACGAGCAGTACTTC

abundance: NA
v_gene: TRBV27
d_gene: NA
j_gene: TRBJ1-1
CDR3aa: CASSYGQMNTEAFF
CDR3nt: TGTGCCAGCAGTTACGGACAGATGAACACTGAAGCTTTCTTT

abundance: NA
v_gene: TRBV27
d_gene: NA
j_gene: TRBJ1-5
CDR3aa: CASSDRGLNQPQHF
CDR3nt: TGTGCCAGCAGCGATCGGGGACTCAATCAGCCCCAGCATTTT

abundance: NA
v_gene: TRBV27
d_gene: TRBD1
j_gene: TRBJ2-7
CDR3aa: CASSLSLGDRGLDEQYF
CDR3nt: TGTGCCAGCAGTTTATCGCTTGGGGACAGGGGGCTGGACGAGCAGTACTTC

abundance: NA
v_gene: TRBV4-3
d_gene: TRBD2
j_gene: TRBJ2-2
CDR3aa: CASSQDWTSGRAGELFF
CDR3nt: TGCGCCAGCAGCCAGGATTGGACTAGCGGGAGGGCCGGGGAGCTGTTTTTT

abundance: NA
v_gene: TRBV7-8
d_gene: TRBD2
j_gene: TRBJ2-5
CDR3aa: CASSPGLARETQYF
CDR3nt: TGTGCCAGCAGCCCCGGACTAGCGCGAGAGACCCAGTACTTC

abundance: NA
v_gene: TRBV27
d_gene: NA
j_gene: TRBJ2-7
CDR3aa: CASSPRGSTYEQYF
CDR3nt: TGTGCCAGCAGTCCTAGGGGGTCAACCTACGAGCAGTACTTC

abundance: NA
v_gene: TRBV7-8
d_gene: TRBD2
j_gene: TRBJ2-1
CDR3aa: CASSRGLAVHNEQFF
CDR3nt: TGTGCCAGCAGCCGAGGACTAGCGGTCCACAATGAGCAGTTCTTC

abundance: once
v_gene: TRBV19
d_gene: NA
j_gene: TRBJ2-6
CDR3aa: CASTKTGPRTSGANVLTF
CDR3nt: TGTGCCAGTACCAAAACAGGACCTAGGACCTCTGGGGCCAACGTCCTGACTTTC

abundance: NA
v_gene: TRBV9
d_gene: TRBD1
j_gene: TRBJ2-2
CDR3aa: CASSLGGSYTGELFF
CDR3nt: TGTGCCAGCAGCCTAGGGGGCAGCTACACCGGGGAGCTGTTTTTT

abundance: NA
v_gene: TRBV11-2
d_gene: TRBD2
j_gene: TRBJ2-3
CDR3aa: CASSSAGGGTDTQYF
CDR3nt: TGTGCCAGCAGCTCAGCGGGAGGAGGGACAGATACGCAGTATTTT

abundance: NA
v_gene: TRBV28
d_gene: NA
j_gene: TRBJ1-5
CDR3aa: CASTLKTDSNQPQHF
CDR3nt: TGTGCCAGCACCCTCAAGACAGATAGCAATCAGCCCCAGCATTTT

abundance: NA
v_gene: TRBV29-1
d_gene: TRBD2
j_gene: TRBJ2-1
CDR3aa: CSVAKLAEERSYNEQFF
CDR3nt: TGCAGCGTTGCCAAACTAGCGGAGGAACGCTCCTACAATGAGCAGTTCTTC

abundance: NA
v_gene: TRBV9
d_gene: NA
j_gene: TRBJ2-2
CDR3aa: CASSVAGVAGELFF
CDR3nt: TGTGCCAGCAGCGTAGCTGGGGTCGCCGGGGAGCTGTTTTTT